The rows below give T cell receptor beta chains drawn from one sample of a study of cytomegalovirus exposure and HLA in healthy donors. Data came from immunoSEQ multiplex PCR; TCRdb stores just in-frame clones and leaves some out. The sample lists over 55,000 clones, 75% to 95% seen once, with 2.5% to 3.5% in the top ten. What was sequenced was PBMCs. These receptor sequences come from a man younger than 35 in good health and CMV-seronegative. CDR3s include the opening cysteine and the closing phenylalanine or tryptophan. Each record gives: J gene, clone size, V gene, D gene, CDR3 DNA, CDR3 protein. The D gene is left open where the match is weak. Some rows mark clone size as missing; the rest say once, few, many or name a class of expanded clone.

j_call: TRBJ1-2
clone_size: .
v_call: TRBV7-9
d_call: TRBD1
cdr3_nt: TGTGCCAGCAGCTTGTTCTCGTACAGGGGGCGAGCTGAGTTTGACGGCTACACCTTC
cdr3_aa: CASSLFSYRGRAEFDGYTF

j_call: TRBJ2-2
clone_size: .
v_call: TRBV7-3
d_call: TRBD1
cdr3_nt: TGTGCCAGCAGCGAAGCCACAGGGGGCACCGGGGAGCTGTTTTTT
cdr3_aa: CASSEATGGTGELFF

j_call: TRBJ2-5
clone_size: .
v_call: TRBV5-4
d_call: .
cdr3_nt: TGTGCCAGCAGCTTAGGACAGCACCAAGAGACCCAGTACTTC
cdr3_aa: CASSLGQHQETQYF

j_call: TRBJ2-7
clone_size: .
v_call: TRBV18
d_call: TRBD2
cdr3_nt: TGTGCCAGCCAACCAGGAGAGCGGGAGGAGCCCTACGAGCAGTACTTC
cdr3_aa: CASQPGEREEPYEQYF

j_call: TRBJ1-5
clone_size: .
v_call: TRBV5-1
d_call: .
cdr3_nt: TGCGCCAGCAGCTTGGGGGAGGGTTATAGCAATCAGCCCCAGCATTTT
cdr3_aa: CASSLGEGYSNQPQHF

j_call: TRBJ2-7
clone_size: many
v_call: TRBV5-1
d_call: TRBD2
cdr3_nt: TGCGCCAGCAGCTTGACAGCGGGATCTGGTTCCGAGCAGTACTTC
cdr3_aa: CASSLTAGSGSEQYF

j_call: TRBJ2-1
clone_size: few
v_call: TRBV19
d_call: .
cdr3_nt: TGTGCCAGTAGTGCCCCCACTAGCTCCTACAATGAGCAGTTCTTC
cdr3_aa: CASSAPTSSYNEQFF

j_call: TRBJ2-1
clone_size: once
v_call: TRBV2
d_call: TRBD1
cdr3_nt: TGTGCCAGCAGTGCCGGGACAGGGGTTAATGAGCAGTTCTTC
cdr3_aa: CASSAGTGVNEQFF

j_call: TRBJ2-2
clone_size: .
v_call: TRBV4-1
d_call: .
cdr3_nt: TGCGCCAGCAGCCAATCAGGGTTGAACACCGGGGAGCTGTTTTTT
cdr3_aa: CASSQSGLNTGELFF

j_call: TRBJ1-2
clone_size: .
v_call: TRBV5-1
d_call: .
cdr3_nt: TGCGCCAGCAGCTTGCAAGGGGATGGCTACACCTTC
cdr3_aa: CASSLQGDGYTF

j_call: TRBJ1-1
clone_size: .
v_call: TRBV29-1
d_call: TRBD1
cdr3_nt: TGCAGCGGACTTGGACAGGTGAACACTGAGGCTTTCTTT
cdr3_aa: CSGLGQVNTEAFF